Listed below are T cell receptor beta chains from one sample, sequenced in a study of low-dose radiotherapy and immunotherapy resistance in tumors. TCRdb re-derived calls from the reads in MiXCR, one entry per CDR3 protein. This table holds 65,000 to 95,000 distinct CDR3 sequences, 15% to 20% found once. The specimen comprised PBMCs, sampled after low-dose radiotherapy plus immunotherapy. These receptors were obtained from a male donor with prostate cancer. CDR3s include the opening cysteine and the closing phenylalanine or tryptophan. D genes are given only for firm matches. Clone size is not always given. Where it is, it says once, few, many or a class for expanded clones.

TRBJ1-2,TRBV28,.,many,TGTGCCAGCCGAACAGCCGAGACGGATAACTATGGCTACACCTTC,CASRTAETDNYGYTF
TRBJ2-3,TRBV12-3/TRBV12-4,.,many,TGTGCCAGCACTGATCCGGCGGGCTCAGATACGCAGTATTTT,CASTDPAGSDTQYF
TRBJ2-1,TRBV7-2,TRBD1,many,TGTGCCAGCAGCTTAGCCAGGGGGCGGGTTGAGCAGTTCTTC,CASSLARGRVEQFF
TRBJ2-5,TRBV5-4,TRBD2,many,TGTGCCAGCAGCTTGGGGGAGGGCTACCAAGAGACCCAGTACTTC,CASSLGEGYQETQYF
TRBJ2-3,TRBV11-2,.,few,TGTGCCAGCAGCCCAAGGACCAGGGTCTGGGATACGCAGTATTTT,CASSPRTRVWDTQYF
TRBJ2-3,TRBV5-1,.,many,TGCGCCAGCGCCGGGACCACTCAGGATACGCAGTATTTT,CASAGTTQDTQYF
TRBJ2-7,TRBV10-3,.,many,TGTGCCATCAGACCCCGCGGGAACCGGTACTTC,CAIRPRGNRYF
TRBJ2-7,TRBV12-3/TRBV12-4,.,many,TGTGCCAGCCGTAGAGGGGGGCGAGCCTACGAGCAGTACTTC,CASRRGGRAYEQYF
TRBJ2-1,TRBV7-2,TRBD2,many,TGTGCCAGCAGCTTAAGAGTCAGCGGGGGAAATGAGCAGTTCTTC,CASSLRVSGGNEQFF
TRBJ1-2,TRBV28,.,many,TGTGCCAGCAGTTTATCCCCTTTCGGCTACACCTTC,CASSLSPFGYTF
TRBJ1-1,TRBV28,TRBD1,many,TGTGCCAGCAGGCAGGGGGGGGCGCGGGTTCAAGCTTTCTTT,CASRQGGARVQAFF
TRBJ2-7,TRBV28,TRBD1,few,TGTGCCAGCAGTTTTGGGACAGGGTCCTACGAGCAGTACTTC,CASSFGTGSYEQYF
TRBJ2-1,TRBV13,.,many,TGTGCCAGCAGCTCGACCGGGCACAATGAGCAGTTCTTC,CASSSTGHNEQFF
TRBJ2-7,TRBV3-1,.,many,TGTGCCAGCAGCCCACGACAGGTCGGGGGCGAGCAGTACTTC,CASSPRQVGGEQYF
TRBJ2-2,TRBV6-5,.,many,TGTGCCAGCAGTTCGGGCCAGAAACGGACCGGGGAGCTGTTTTTT,CASSSGQKRTGELFF
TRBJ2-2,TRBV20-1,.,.,TGCAGTGCTTCCAAGGGTCCCTCCCCCGCCGGGGAGCTGTTTTTT,CSASKGPSPAGELFF
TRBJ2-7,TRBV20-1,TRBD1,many,TGCAGTGCTCAACGTCCGGACAGGGAGTTTTCCTACGAGCAGTACTTC,CSAQRPDREFSYEQYF
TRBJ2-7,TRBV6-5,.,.,TGTGCCAGCAGCCATACAGGGGAGCAGTACTTC,CASSHTGEQYF
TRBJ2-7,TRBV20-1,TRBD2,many,TGCAGTGCTAGCGGGAGGGCCAATTCTGAGCAGTACTTC,CSASGRANSEQYF
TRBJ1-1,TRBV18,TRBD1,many,TGTGCCAGCTCACCACTCGACAGGGGAGAAGGAGGTTTCTTT,CASSPLDRGEGGFF
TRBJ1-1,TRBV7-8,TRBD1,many,TGTGCCAGCAGCTTTTCCCCCGCGGGACGTGGACAGGGGGCTCTGTCTGAAGCTTTCTTT,CASSFSPAGRGQGALSEAFF
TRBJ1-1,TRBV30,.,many,TGTGCCTGGAGTGACGGGAACACTGAAGCTTTCTTT,CAWSDGNTEAFF
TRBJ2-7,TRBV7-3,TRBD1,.,TGTGCCAGCAGCCCGACAGGGGTCCCCTCCTACGAGCAGTACTTC,CASSPTGVPSYEQYF
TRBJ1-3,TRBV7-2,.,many,TGTGCCAGCAGCTTAGGGGAGGTGAACACCATATATTTT,CASSLGEVNTIYF